The 5 T cell receptor beta chains presented below share a single source sample, sequenced in a study of blood T cell repertoires in COVID-19 (TCRdb year 2020). Library construction relied on the immunoSEQ multiplex PCR assay. TCRdb holds this immuneACCESS table with in-frame rearrangements only. Some clones are missing; in checked studies, unresolved V genes explain under half, and the rest has no known cause. For this sample there are 400,000 to 550,000 clones; 70% to 90% appear just once. Together, the top ten hold approximately 2% of the sample. The sequenced sample consisted of PBMCs or T cells enriched from blood (not recorded which). These receptors originate from a woman between 18 and 29 years old with acute COVID-19.

This chain links TRBV12-5 with TRBJ2-5; 9 bases are a match to TRBD1. Germline CDR1 reads LGHNT; CDR2 reads FRNRAP. This CDR3 spans 14 amino acids. The V gene end was trimmed by 5 bases and the J gene end by 5 bases; junction bases not matched to a gene: 6. CDR3 loop: CASGIGGTGETQYF. In nucleotides, the CDR3 is TGTGCTAGTGGTATCGGGGGGACAGGGGAGACCCAGTACTTC.

The CDR3 sequence: CASSLLGDFYNEQFF. The CDR3 nucleotides are TGTGCCAGCAGCTTATTAGGGGACTTCTACAATGAGCAGTTCTTC. J is TRBJ2-1 and V is TRBV7-2; the D gene is possibly TRBD2 (6 bases). V was shortened by 2 bases and J by 3 bases, with 11 bases between the two germline ends. Germline V CDR1 and CDR2: SGHTA, FQGNSA. The CDR3 has 15 residues.

The chain links TRBV7-9 to TRBJ1-1; TRBD1 matches 8 bases. Germline V lookup: CDR1 SEHNR, CDR2 FQNEAQ (reference sequence). V lost 8 bases and J lost 5; bases outside the gene matches: 7. This CDR3 is 13 amino acids long. CDR3 sequence (DNA): TGTGCCAGCTCGGACAGGGCTTTAACTGAAGCTTTCTTT. Amino acid sequence: CASSDRALTEAFF.

Worth noting for this clone: In the same sample, other DNA sequences code for this CDR3. The chain uses TRBV15 and TRBJ2-7; D is uncertain. From germline, CDR1 is LNHNV and CDR2 YYDKDF (reference sequence). This CDR3 has 13 amino acids. Trimming cost V 0 bases and J 1 base, with 4 bases left between them. The CDR3 DNA is TGTGCCACCAGCAGAGATCGGTCCTACGAGCAGTACTTC. Translation gives CATSRDRSYEQYF. Complete variable domain (other parts from reference TRBV15 and TRBJ2-7): DAMVIQNPRYQVTQFGKPVTLSCSQTLNHNVMYWYQQKSSQAPKLLFHYYDKDFNNEADTPDNFQSRRPNTSFCFLDIRSPGLGDTAMYLCATSRDRSYEQYFGPGTRLTVT.

V is TRBV7-9 and J is TRBJ2-5, with 11 nucleotides matching TRBD1. With V trimmed by 8 bases and J by 4 bases, 0 bases remained unmatched. This CDR3 region has 12 residues. CDR1 SEHNR and CDR2 FQNEAQ come from the germline V gene (reference sequence). Here the CDR3 DNA reads TGTGCCAGCGGGACAGGGGGAGAGACCCAGTACTTC. Translation gives CASGTGGETQYF.